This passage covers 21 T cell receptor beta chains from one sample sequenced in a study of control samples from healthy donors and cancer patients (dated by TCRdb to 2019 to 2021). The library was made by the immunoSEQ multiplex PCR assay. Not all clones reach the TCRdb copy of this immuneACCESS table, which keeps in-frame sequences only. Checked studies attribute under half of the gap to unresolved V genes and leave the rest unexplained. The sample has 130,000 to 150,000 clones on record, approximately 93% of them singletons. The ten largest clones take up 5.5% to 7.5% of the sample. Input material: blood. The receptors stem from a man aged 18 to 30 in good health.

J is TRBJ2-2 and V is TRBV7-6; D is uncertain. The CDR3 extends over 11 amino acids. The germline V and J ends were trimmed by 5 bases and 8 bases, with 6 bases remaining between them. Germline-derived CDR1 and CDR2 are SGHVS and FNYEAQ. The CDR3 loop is CASSLTGELFF. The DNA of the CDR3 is TGTGCCAGCAGCCTGACAGGGGAGCTGTTTTTT. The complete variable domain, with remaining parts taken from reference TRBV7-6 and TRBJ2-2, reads GAGVSQSPRYKVTKRGQDVALRCDPISGHVSLYWYRQALGQGPEFLTYFNYEAQQDKSGLPNDRFSAERPEGSISTLTIQRTEQRDSAMYRCASSLTGELFFGEGSRLTVL.

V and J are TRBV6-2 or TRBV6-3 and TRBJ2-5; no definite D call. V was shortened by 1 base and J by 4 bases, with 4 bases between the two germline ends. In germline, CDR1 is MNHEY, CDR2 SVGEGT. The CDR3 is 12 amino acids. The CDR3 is CASSYYGETQYF. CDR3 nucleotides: TGTGCCAGCAGTTACTATGGAGAGACCCAGTACTTC.

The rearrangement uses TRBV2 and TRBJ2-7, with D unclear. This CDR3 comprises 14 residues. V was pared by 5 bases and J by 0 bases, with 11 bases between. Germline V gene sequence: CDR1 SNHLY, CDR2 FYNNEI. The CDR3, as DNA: TGTGCCAGCAGTCCCATGTCAAGCTCCTACGAGCAGTACTTC. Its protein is CASSPMSSSYEQYF.

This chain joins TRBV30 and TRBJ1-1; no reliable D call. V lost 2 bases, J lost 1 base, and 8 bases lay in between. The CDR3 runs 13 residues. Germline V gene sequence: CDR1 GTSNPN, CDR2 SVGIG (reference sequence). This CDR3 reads CAWSRVRNTEAFF. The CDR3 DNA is TGTGCCTGGAGTAGGGTTCGGAACACTGAAGCTTTCTTT. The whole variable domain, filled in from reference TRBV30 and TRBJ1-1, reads SQTIHQWPATLVQPVGSPLSLECTVEGTSNPNLYWYRQAAGRGLQLLFYSVGIGQISSEVPQNLSASRPQDRQFILSSKKLLLSDSGFYLCAWSRVRNTEAFFGQGTRLTVV.

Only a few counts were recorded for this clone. The CDR3 DNA reads as TGTGCCAGTAGTACCGGGACCTATGGTGGGTACTATGGCTACACCTTC. Its translation is CASSTGTYGGYYGYTF. The rearrangement joins TRBV19 to TRBJ1-2; possibly TRBD1 for D (5 bases). The length of the CDR3 is 16 residues. The germline V gene has CDR1 LNHDA and CDR2 SQIVND (reference sequence). V was trimmed by 4 bases and J by 3 bases, leaving 18 bases between them.

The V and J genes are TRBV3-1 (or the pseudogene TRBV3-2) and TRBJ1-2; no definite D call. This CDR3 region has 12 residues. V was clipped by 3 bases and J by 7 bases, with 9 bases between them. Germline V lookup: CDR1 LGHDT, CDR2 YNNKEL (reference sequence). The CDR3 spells CASSQGRGGYTF. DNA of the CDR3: TGTGCCAGCAGCCAGGGCCGGGGTGGCTACACCTTC.

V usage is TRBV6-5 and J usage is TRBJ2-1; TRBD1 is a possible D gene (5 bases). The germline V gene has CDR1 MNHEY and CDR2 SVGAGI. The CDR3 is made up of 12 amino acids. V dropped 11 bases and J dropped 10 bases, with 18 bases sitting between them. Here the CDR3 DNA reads TGTGCCGCCAGGGCACCAGCAAGGGAGCAGTTCTTC. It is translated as CAARAPAREQFF.

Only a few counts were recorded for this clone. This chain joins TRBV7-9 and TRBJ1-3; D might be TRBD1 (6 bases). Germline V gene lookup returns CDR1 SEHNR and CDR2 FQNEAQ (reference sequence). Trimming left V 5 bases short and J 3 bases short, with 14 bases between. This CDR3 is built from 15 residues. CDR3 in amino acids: CASSPGPGVGNTIYF. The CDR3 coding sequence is TGTGCCAGCAGCCCAGGCCCAGGGGTTGGAAACACCATATATTTT.

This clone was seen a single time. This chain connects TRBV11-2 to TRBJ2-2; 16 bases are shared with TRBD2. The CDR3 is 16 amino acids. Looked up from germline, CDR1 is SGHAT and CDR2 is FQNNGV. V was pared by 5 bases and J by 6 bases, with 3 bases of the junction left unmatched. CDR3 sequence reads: CASSLGLAGGAGELFF. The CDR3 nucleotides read TGTGCCAGCAGCCTGGGACTAGCGGGAGGGGCCGGGGAGCTGTTTTTT.

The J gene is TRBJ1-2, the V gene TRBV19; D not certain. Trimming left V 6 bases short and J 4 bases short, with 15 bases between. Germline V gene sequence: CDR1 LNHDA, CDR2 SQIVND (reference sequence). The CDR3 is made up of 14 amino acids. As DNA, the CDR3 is TGTGCCAGTAGACCAACAGCGGGCGGCTATGGCTACACCTTC. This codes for CASRPTAGGYGYTF.

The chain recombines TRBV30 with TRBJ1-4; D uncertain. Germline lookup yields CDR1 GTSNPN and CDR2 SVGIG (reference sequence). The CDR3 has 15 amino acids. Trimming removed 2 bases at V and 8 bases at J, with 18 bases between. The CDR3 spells CAWSTPYGEVEKLFF. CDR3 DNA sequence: TGTGCCTGGAGTACCCCATACGGAGAGGTAGAAAAACTGTTTTTT.

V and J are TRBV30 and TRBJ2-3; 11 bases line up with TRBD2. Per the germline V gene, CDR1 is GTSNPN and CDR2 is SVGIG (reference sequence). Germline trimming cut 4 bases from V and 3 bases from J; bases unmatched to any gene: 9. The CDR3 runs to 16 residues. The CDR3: CAWKISGGAVTDTQYF. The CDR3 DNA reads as TGTGCCTGGAAAATTAGCGGGGGGGCGGTGACAGATACGCAGTATTTT.

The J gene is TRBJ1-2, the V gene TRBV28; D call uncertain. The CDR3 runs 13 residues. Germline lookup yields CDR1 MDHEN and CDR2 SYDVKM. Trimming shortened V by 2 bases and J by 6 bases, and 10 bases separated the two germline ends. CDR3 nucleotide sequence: TGTGCCAGCAGTTTAACCGGGTTGGATGGCTACACCTTC. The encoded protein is CASSLTGLDGYTF.

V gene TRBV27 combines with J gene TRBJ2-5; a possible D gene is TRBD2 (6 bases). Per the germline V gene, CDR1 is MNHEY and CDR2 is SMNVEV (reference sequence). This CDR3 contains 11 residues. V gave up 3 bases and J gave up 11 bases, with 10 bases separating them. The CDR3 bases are TGTGCCAGCAGTTTGGGAGGTTCGCAGTACTTC. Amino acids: CASSLGGSQYF.

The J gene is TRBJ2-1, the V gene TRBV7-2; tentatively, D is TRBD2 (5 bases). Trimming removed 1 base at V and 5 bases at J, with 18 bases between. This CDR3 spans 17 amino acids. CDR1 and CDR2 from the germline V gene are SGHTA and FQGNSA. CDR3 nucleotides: TGTGCCAGCAGCTTAGGCCCCCCGTGGGAGAAAGACAATGAGCAGTTCTTC. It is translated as CASSLGPPWEKDNEQFF.

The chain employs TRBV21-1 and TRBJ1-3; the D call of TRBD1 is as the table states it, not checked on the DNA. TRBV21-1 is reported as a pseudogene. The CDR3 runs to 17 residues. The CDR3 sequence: CASSKDPDILSGNTIYF. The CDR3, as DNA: TGTGCCAGCAGCAAAGACCCTGACATCCTCTCTGGAAACACCATATATTTT.

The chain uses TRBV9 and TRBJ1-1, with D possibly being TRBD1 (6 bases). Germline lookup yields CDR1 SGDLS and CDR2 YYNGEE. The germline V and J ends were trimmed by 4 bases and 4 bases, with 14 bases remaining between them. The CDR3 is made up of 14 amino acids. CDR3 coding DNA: TGTGCCAGCAGCCCCACACTCAGGGGCACTGAAGCTTTCTTT. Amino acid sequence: CASSPTLRGTEAFF.

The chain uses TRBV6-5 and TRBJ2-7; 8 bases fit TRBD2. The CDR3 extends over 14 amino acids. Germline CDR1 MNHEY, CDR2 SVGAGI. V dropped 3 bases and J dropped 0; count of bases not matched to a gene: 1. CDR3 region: CASSYTSGSYEQYF. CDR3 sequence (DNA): TGTGCCAGCAGTTATACTAGCGGCTCCTACGAGCAGTACTTC.

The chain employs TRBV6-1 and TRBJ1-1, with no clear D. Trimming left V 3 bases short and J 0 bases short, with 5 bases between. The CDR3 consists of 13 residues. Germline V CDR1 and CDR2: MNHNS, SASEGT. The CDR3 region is CASSEYMNTEAFF. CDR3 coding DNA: TGTGCCAGCAGTGAGTACATGAACACTGAAGCTTTCTTT.

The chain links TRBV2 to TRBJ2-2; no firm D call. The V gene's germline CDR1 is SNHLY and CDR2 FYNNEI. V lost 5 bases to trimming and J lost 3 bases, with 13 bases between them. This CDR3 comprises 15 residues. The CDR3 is CASSPSWQYTGELFF. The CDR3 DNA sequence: TGTGCCAGCAGTCCCAGCTGGCAATACACCGGGGAGCTGTTTTTT.

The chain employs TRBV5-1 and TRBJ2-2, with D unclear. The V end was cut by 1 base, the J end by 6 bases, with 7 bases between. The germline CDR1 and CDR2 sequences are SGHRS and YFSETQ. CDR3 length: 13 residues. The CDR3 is CASSLRGSGELFF. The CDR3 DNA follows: TGCGCCAGCAGCTTGCGCGGTTCCGGGGAGCTGTTTTTT. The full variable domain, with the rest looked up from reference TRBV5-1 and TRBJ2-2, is KAGVTQTPRYLIKTRGQQVTLSCSPISGHRSVSWYQQTPGQGLQFLFEYFSETQRNKGNFPGRFSGRQFSNSRSEMNVSTLELGDSALYLCASSLRGSGELFFGEGSRLTVL.